This TCR beta chain emerged from a study of CD8 T cells in ankylosing spondylitis. Study-wide results and limits: CD8+ cells made up the disease-linked clones, which were relatively rare in peripheral blood. Significant enrichment of disease-linked clones was reported in matched ankylosing spondylitis synovial fluid. Apparently characteristic of ankylosing spondylitis blood was a TCR beta motif (roughly eight highly homologous variants). Earlier authors reported some of these motif variants in reactive arthritis synovial fluid and blood.

This clonotype was recorded at least ten times. No antigen is known for it. As the method for making TCR beta libraries, quantitative 5'-RACE with molecular barcodes was used. Each CDR3 protein is one row after TCRdb ran MiXCR on the 5' RACE reads. The data hold 500,000 or so distinct CDR3 sequences, with about 5.7% observed a single time. Trimming pared 3 bases from V and 11 bases from J, leaving 11 bases between. CDR3 length equals 13 residues. J is TRBJ1-6 and V is TRBV12-3 or TRBV12-4; D ambiguous. Sequencing was done on a sample of blood, either unsorted or a sorted T cell fraction (not recorded which). This receptor was obtained from a male donor with ankylosing spondylitis. The DNA for the CDR3 is TGTGCCAGCAGTTTTGCCACGAAGGCACCCCTCCACTTT. Protein sequence: CASSFATKAPLHF.